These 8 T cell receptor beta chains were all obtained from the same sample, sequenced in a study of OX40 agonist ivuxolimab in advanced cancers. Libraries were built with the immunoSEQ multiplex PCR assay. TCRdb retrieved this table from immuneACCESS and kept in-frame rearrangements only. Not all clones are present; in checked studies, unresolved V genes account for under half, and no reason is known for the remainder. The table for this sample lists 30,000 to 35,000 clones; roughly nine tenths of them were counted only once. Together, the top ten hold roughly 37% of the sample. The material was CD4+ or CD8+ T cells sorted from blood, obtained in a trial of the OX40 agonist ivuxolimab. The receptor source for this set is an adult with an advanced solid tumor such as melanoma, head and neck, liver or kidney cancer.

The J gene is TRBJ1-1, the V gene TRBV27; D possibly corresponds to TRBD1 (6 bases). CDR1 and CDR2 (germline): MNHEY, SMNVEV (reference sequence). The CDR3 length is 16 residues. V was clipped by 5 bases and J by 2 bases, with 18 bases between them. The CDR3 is CASSLREQGINTEAFF. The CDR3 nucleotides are TGTGCCAGCAGTCTACGTGAACAGGGCATCAACACTGAAGCTTTCTTT.

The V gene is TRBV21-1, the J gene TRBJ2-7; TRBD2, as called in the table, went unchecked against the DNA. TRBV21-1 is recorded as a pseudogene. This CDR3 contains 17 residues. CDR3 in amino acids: CASSKLADYSDSYEQYF. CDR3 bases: TGTGCCAGCAGCAAGCTAGCGGACTACTCCGACTCCTACGAGCAGTACTTC.

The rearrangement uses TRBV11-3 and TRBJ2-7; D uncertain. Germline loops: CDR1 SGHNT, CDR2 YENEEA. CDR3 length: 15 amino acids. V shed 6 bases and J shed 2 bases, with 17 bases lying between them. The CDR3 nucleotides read TGTGCCAGCAGTCCGTCGGCTCGCGCCCCCTACGAGCAGTACTTC. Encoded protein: CASSPSARAPYEQYF.

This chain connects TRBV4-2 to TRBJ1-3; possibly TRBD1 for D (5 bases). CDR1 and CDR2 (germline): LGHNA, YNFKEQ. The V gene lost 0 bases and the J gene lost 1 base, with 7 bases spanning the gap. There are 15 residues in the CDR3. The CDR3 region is CASSQDPGSGNTIYF. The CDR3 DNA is TGTGCCAGCAGCCAAGACCCAGGGTCTGGAAACACCATATATTTT.

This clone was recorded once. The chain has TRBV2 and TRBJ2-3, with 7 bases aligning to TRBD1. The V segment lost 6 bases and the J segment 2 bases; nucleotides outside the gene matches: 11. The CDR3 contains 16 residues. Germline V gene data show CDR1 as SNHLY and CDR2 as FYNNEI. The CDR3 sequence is CASRATGTDFTDTQYF. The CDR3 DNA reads TGTGCCAGCAGAGCCACCGGGACAGACTTCACAGATACGCAGTATTTT.

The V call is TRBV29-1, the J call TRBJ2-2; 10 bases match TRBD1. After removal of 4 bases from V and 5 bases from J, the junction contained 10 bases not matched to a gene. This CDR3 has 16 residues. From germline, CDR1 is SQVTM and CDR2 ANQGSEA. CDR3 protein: CSVAGGGQGVTGELFF. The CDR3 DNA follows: TGCAGCGTTGCCGGTGGAGGACAGGGGGTAACCGGGGAGCTGTTTTTT.

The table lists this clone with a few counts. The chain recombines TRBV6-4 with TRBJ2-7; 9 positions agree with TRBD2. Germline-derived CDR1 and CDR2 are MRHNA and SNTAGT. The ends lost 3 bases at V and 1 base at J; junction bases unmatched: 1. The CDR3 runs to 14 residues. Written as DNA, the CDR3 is TGTGCCAGCAGTGAGCGGGAGGGGTCCTACGAGCAGTACTTC. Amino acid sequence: CASSEREGSYEQYF.

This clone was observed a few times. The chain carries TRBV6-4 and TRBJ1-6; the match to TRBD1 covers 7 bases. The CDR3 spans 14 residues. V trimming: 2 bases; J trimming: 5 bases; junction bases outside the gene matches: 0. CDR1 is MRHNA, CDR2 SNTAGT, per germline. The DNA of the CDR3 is TGTGCCAGCAGTGACGGGACAGATAATTCACCCCTCCACTTT. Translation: CASSDGTDNSPLHF.